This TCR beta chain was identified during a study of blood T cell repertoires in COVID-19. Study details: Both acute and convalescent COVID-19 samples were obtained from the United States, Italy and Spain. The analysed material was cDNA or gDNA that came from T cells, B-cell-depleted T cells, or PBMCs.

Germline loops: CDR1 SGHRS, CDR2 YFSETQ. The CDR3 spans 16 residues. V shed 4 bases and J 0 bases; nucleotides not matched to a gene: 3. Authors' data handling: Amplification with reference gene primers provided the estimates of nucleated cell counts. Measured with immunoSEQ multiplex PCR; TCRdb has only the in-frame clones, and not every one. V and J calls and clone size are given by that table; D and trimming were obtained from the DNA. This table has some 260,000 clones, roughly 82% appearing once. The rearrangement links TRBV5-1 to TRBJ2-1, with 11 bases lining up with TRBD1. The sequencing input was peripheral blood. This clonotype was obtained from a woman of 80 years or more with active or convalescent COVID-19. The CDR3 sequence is CASSAGTGGSYNEQFF. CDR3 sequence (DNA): TGCGCCAGCAGCGCAGGGACAGGGGGCTCCTACAATGAGCAGTTCTTC. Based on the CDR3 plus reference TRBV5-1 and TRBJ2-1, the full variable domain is KAGVTQTPRYLIKTRGQQVTLSCSPISGHRSVSWYQQTPGQGLQFLFEYFSETQRNKGNFPGRFSGRQFSNSRSEMNVSTLELGDSALYLCASSAGTGGSYNEQFFGPGTRLTVL.